These T cell receptor beta chains were read from a single sample in a study of shared clonotypes between healthy human individuals. TCRdb's table, derived via immunoSEQ multiplex PCR, lists solely in-frame clones and lacks some. The data show 1.5 million to 2.5 million clones, less than 95% seen once. The sequenced material came from naive CD8+ T cells sorted from blood. Every receptor here comes from a man aged 18 to 30 in good health. Each CDR3 is given with its conserved first and last residue. The D gene is left open where the match is weak. Only some rows state a clone size, as once, few, many or a class for expanded clones.

CDR3 length	clone size	V gene	J gene	D gene	CDR3 DNA	CDR3 protein
15	NA	TRBV13	TRBJ1-2	TRBD1	TGTGCCAGCAGCTTAGGGAAGGGGGCGCCCTATGGCTACACCTTC	CASSLGKGAPYGYTF
14	once	TRBV11-2	TRBJ1-1	NA	TGTGCCAGCAGCTTAGGGGTTGTGAACACTGAAGCTTTCTTT	CASSLGVVNTEAFF
15	NA	TRBV27	TRBJ1-1	TRBD1	TGTGCCAGCAGTTTAGGGGCAGGGGGTATTACTGAAGCTTTCTTT	CASSLGAGGITEAFF
16	NA	TRBV14	TRBJ1-4	NA	TGTGCCAGCAGCCAAGAGGGTCCTACAACTAATGAAAAACTGTTTTTT	CASSQEGPTTNEKLFF
17	NA	TRBV7-9	TRBJ2-3	NA	TGTGCCAGCAGCTTAGAGGTGCGGATTTCTAGCACAGATACGCAGTATTTT	CASSLEVRISSTDTQYF
15	NA	TRBV30	TRBJ2-7	TRBD1	TGTGCCTGGAGTGTACGTCGACAGGGGTATTACGAGCAGTACTTC	CAWSVRRQGYYEQYF
16	NA	TRBV27	TRBJ2-2	TRBD2	TGTGCCAGCAGTTTGGTGGCGGGAGGGCCCTCCGGGGAGCTGTTTTTT	CASSLVAGGPSGELFF
14	once	TRBV5-6	TRBJ2-7	TRBD2	TGTGCCAGCAGCACGGGACTAGCGGAATACGAGCAGTACTTC	CASSTGLAEYEQYF
15	NA	TRBV5-6	TRBJ2-7	TRBD1	TGTGCCAGCAGCTTGTGGGGGACAGGGGGCTACGAGCAGTACTTC	CASSLWGTGGYEQYF
14	once	TRBV28	TRBJ2-1	TRBD2	TGTGCCAGCAGGCTCAGCGGGGGCGACAATGAGCAGTTCTTC	CASRLSGGDNEQFF
13	NA	TRBV5-6	TRBJ2-7	NA	TGTGCCAGCAGCTGGGCCAGCACCTACGAGCAGTACTTC	CASSWASTYEQYF
16	NA	TRBV7-8	TRBJ2-6	TRBD1	TGTGCCAGCAGCGGCCGGACAGGCTCTGGGGCCAACGTCCTGACTTTC	CASSGRTGSGANVLTF
17	NA	TRBV9	TRBJ2-2	TRBD1	TGTGCCAGCAGCGTAGCCCGACAGGGGGTAAGGACCGGGGAGCTGTTTTTT	CASSVARQGVRTGELFF
12	NA	TRBV27	TRBJ1-2	NA	TGTGCCAGCGGGGGACTATCTTATGGCTACACCTTC	CASGGLSYGYTF
14	NA	TRBV10-2	TRBJ2-7	NA	TGCGCCAGCAGTTTTGCAGGGGAATCCTACGAGCAGTACTTC	CASSFAGESYEQYF
14	NA	TRBV4-3	TRBJ2-1	NA	TGCGCCAGCAGCCCCTCGGATGCGTACAATGAGCAGTTCTTC	CASSPSDAYNEQFF
16	few	TRBV7-9	TRBJ1-1	NA	TGTGCCAGCAACGTTCCTATTCCTACCGTTCACGCTGAAGCTTTCTTT	CASNVPIPTVHAEAFF
18	NA	TRBV30	TRBJ1-3	NA	TGTGCCTGGAGTGTGATACCCGTCCTCGGGACGTCTGGAAACACCATATATTTT	CAWSVIPVLGTSGNTIYF
14	once	TRBV9	TRBJ2-7	TRBD2	TGTGCCAGCAGCGTTCTAGCGGGAGGGGGTGAGCAGTACTTC	CASSVLAGGGEQYF
16	NA	TRBV7-2	TRBJ2-1	NA	TGTGCCAGCAGCTTAGAGTGGATCCTCTCCTACAATGAGCAGTTCTTC	CASSLEWILSYNEQFF
15	NA	TRBV29-1	TRBJ2-5	NA	TGCAGCGTTGAGGAGGGTAAGGGCATTCAAGAGACCCAGTACTTC	CSVEEGKGIQETQYF
18	NA	TRBV10-3	TRBJ2-1	NA	TGTGCCATCAGTGTTACGCCCCAAACGGGACTTCACTACAATGAGCAGTTCTTC	CAISVTPQTGLHYNEQFF
15	NA	TRBV5-1	TRBJ2-3	NA	TGCGCCAGCAGCTTGGGCGCGGGGAGCACAGATACGCAGTATTTT	CASSLGAGSTDTQYF
16	NA	TRBV27	TRBJ2-7	TRBD2	TGTGCCAGCAGTTTAAATGGCCCGGCGGGGGGATACGAGCAGTACTTC	CASSLNGPAGGYEQYF
14	NA	TRBV4-2	TRBJ2-7	NA	TGTGCCAGCAGCCAGGCGGGCGGAACCTACGAGCAGTACTTC	CASSQAGGTYEQYF
14	once	TRBV30	TRBJ1-6	NA	TGTGCCTGGAGTGGAATTACAGGGAATTCACCCCTCCACTTT	CAWSGITGNSPLHF
13	once	TRBV7-2	TRBJ2-5	NA	TGTGCCAGCAGGCCGGACGGACAAGAGACCCAGTACTTC	CASRPDGQETQYF
13	NA	TRBV29-1	TRBJ2-1	TRBD1	TGCAGCGCGGGACAGGACCCGAACAATGAGCAGTTCTTC	CSAGQDPNNEQFF
16	NA	TRBV7-2	TRBJ2-2	TRBD2	TGTGCCAGCAGCTTAGCGCTAGCGGGAGACACCGGGGAGCTGTTTTTT	CASSLALAGDTGELFF
14	NA	TRBV5-1	TRBJ2-3	NA	TGCGCCAGCAGAGGGGGTCCCTACACAGATACGCAGTATTTT	CASRGGPYTDTQYF
14	NA	TRBV5-1	TRBJ1-1	TRBD1	TGCGCCAGCAGCGTACAGGGGCAGGACACTGAAGCTTTCTTT	CASSVQGQDTEAFF
14	NA	TRBV2	TRBJ1-5	TRBD1	TGTGCCAGCAGTGACAGACAGGGGATCCAGCCCCAGCATTTT	CASSDRQGIQPQHF
15	NA	TRBV14	TRBJ2-7	TRBD2	TGTGCCAGCAGCCAAGCACTAGCGGGGACCTACGAGCAGTACTTC	CASSQALAGTYEQYF
11	few	TRBV7-2	TRBJ2-1	NA	TGTGCCAGCAGCTTAGGCAATGAGCAGTTCTTC	CASSLGNEQFF
17	NA	TRBV5-6	TRBJ1-2	NA	TGTGCCAGCAGCTTGGTTGTCGCAATGGACTCTAACTATGGCTACACCTTC	CASSLVVAMDSNYGYTF
16	NA	TRBV2	TRBJ2-2	NA	TGTGCCAGCAGTGAAGACTTGTTAGGTGGAACCGGGGAGCTGTTTTTT	CASSEDLLGGTGELFF
17	NA	TRBV7-6	TRBJ1-5	TRBD1	TGTGCCAGCAGCCTCCGGGACAGGGGAAATAGCAATCAGCCCCAGCATTTT	CASSLRDRGNSNQPQHF
12	NA	TRBV15	TRBJ2-5	NA	TGTGCCACCAGCAGCCCTGGGGAGACCCAGTACTTC	CATSSPGETQYF
15	NA	TRBV9	TRBJ2-3	TRBD2	TGTGCCAGCAGCGTAGACGGGGGGGAGGCAGATACGCAGTATTTT	CASSVDGGEADTQYF
13	once	TRBV19	TRBJ2-5	NA	TGTGCCAGTAGTACTCGGACTCGGGAGACCCAGTACTTC	CASSTRTRETQYF
13	NA	TRBV10-2	TRBJ1-1	NA	TGCGCCAGCAGTGAAGAGGGGTCCACTGAAGCTTTCTTT	CASSEEGSTEAFF
14	NA	TRBV11-2	TRBJ2-5	NA	TGTGCCAGCAGCTTAGGTCCCAATCAAGAGACCCAGTACTTC	CASSLGPNQETQYF
11	once	TRBV10-2	TRBJ2-7	TRBD1	TGCGCCAGCGGGACAGTAGTCGAGGGGTACTTC	CASGTVVEGYF
15	NA	TRBV30	TRBJ1-6	NA	TGTGCCTGGAGTCCCCCCGCAGGTCTCTATTCACCCCTCCACTTT	CAWSPPAGLYSPLHF
13	NA	TRBV12-5	TRBJ2-1	NA	TGTGCTAGTTCTTACGGACAGTACAATGAGCAGTTCTTC	CASSYGQYNEQFF
13	NA	TRBV28	TRBJ2-1	NA	TGTGCCAGCAGTTTTGGCCAGGTCAATGAGCAGTTCTTC	CASSFGQVNEQFF
11	NA	TRBV6-6	TRBJ2-7	NA	TGTGCCAGCAGCCCCAACTACGAGCAGTACTTC	CASSPNYEQYF
13	once	TRBV9	TRBJ1-1	NA	TGTGCCAGCTCAAGTTACAGGTCCACTGAAGCTTTCTTT	CASSSYRSTEAFF
15	once	TRBV7-9	TRBJ2-3	NA	TGTGCCAGCAGCTCGACCATAGGCGATACAGATACGCAGTATTTT	CASSSTIGDTDTQYF
13	NA	TRBV27	TRBJ2-7	TRBD2	TGTGCCAGCAGTGTTGCGGGAGGCTACGAGCAGTACTTC	CASSVAGGYEQYF
14	NA	TRBV5-1	TRBJ2-1	NA	TGCGCCAGCAGCTTAGGCCGATCCTACAATGAGCAGTTCTTC	CASSLGRSYNEQFF
15	NA	TRBV5-6	TRBJ2-3	NA	TGTGCCAGCAGCTTGTCGCCTAGCGGCACAGATACGCAGTATTTT	CASSLSPSGTDTQYF
16	NA	TRBV9	TRBJ1-4	NA	TGTGCCAGCAGCGTAGGTTCTGGGGGCGGAAATGAAAAACTGTTTTTT	CASSVGSGGGNEKLFF
14	NA	TRBV6-1	TRBJ2-7	NA	TGTGCCAGCACCGAATGGGGGTCATCCTACGAGCAGTACTTC	CASTEWGSSYEQYF
11	once	TRBV29-1	TRBJ1-2	NA	TGCAGCGTTACCCACCGCGATGGCTACACCTTC	CSVTHRDGYTF